This TCR beta chain was captured in a study of CD8 T cells in ankylosing spondylitis. By quantitative 5'-RACE with molecular barcodes, the TCR beta libraries were made. TCRdb reanalysed the 5' RACE reads using MiXCR and keeps one entry per CDR3 protein. Among 150,000 to 250,000 distinct CDR3 sequences, around 13% were seen once, and the ten largest hold about 15%. The CDR3 covers 13 residues. Trimming stripped 2 bases from V and 0 bases from J, with 5 bases between. Germline CDR1 and CDR2: SGHNT and YENEEA. This clonotype was counted at least ten times. Its antigen is not known. Regarding the study as a whole: As reported, disease-linked clones showed significant enrichment in matched ankylosing spondylitis synovial fluid. The study identified a TCR beta motif of roughly eight highly homologous variants that appeared characteristic of ankylosing spondylitis blood. In synovial fluid and blood from reactive arthritis, some motif variants were previously reported.

The sample was blood, either unsorted or a sorted T cell fraction (not recorded which). V gene TRBV11-3 combines with J gene TRBJ2-7; no clear D gene. The origin of this receptor is a male donor with ankylosing spondylitis or in good health (not recorded which). The CDR3 reads CASSLSDSYEQYF. The CDR3 coding sequence is TGTGCCAGCAGCTTAAGCGACTCCTACGAGCAGTACTTC.